The clone carrying this TCR beta chain was seen only a few times. Its antigen is unknown. PCR amplification relied on 60 Vbeta primers (plus 13 Jbeta primers). Assay: immunoSEQ multiplex PCR; the TCRdb copy retains only in-frame clones and omits some. The table lists under 200,000 clones, roughly four fifths of them singletons, with 0.5% in the top ten. This entry belongs to a study of cytomegalovirus exposure and HLA in healthy donors. Overall study findings and caveats: Some V segments (TRBV6-2 and TRBV6-3 among them) were excluded as indistinguishable.

The trim removed 0 bases at V and 5 bases at J, leaving 10 bases unmatched. The CDR3 contains 16 residues. Germline V lookup: CDR1 SGHRS, CDR2 YFSETQ. The source of this sequence is a woman aged 50 to 60 in good health and CMV-seronegative. J is TRBJ2-5 and V is TRBV5-1; 7 bases agree with TRBD2. The sequenced sample was PBMCs. CDR3 in DNA: TGCGCCAGCAGCTTGGGTTCTAGCGGAGAGGGGGAGACCCAGTACTTC. Encoded protein: CASSLGSSGEGETQYF.